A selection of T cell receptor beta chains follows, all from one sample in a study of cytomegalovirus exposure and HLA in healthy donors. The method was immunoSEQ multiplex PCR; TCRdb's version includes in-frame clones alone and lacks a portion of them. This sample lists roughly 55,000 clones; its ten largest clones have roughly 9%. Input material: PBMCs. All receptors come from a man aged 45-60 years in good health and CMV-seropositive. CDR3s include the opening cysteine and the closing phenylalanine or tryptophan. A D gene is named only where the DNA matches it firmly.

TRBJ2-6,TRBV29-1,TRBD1,TGCAGCGTTGCCGGGACAGGGAAATCCGGGGCCAACGTCCTGACTTTC,CSVAGTGKSGANVLTF
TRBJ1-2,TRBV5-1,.,TGCGCCAGCAGCTCTCAGGGAGGGGACTATGGCTACACCTTC,CASSSQGGDYGYTF
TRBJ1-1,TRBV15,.,TGTGCCACCAGCAGAGATTACACCACTGAAGCTTTCTTT,CATSRDYTTEAFF
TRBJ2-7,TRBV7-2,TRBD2,TGTGCCAGCAGCGCCATAGCGGGGGGCTACGAGCAGTACTTC,CASSAIAGGYEQYF
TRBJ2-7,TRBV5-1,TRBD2,TGCGCCAGCAGCCGGGGAGGGGAACTTTCCTCCTACGAGCAGTACTTC,CASSRGGELSSYEQYF
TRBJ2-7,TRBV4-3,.,TGCGCCAGCAGCCAAGATCACGGGATACGCGACGAGCAGTACTTC,CASSQDHGIRDEQYF
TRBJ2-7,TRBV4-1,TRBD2,TGCGCCAGCAGCCAAGTGACTAGCCAACCCTACGAGCAGTACTTC,CASSQVTSQPYEQYF
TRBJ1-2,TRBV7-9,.,TGTGCCAGCAGCTTAAGGGGTCAGGGTCTAAAGGATGGCTACACCTTC,CASSLRGQGLKDGYTF
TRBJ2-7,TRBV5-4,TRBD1,TGTGCCAGCAGCGTCGACAGGGGGCGGTACGAGCAGTACTTC,CASSVDRGRYEQYF
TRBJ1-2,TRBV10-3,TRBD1,TGTGCCATCAGTGCAGGCCCGGGACAGGGGAGGTATGGCTACACCTTC,CAISAGPGQGRYGYTF
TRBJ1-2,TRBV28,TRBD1,TGTGCCAGCAGGTCGGGACAGGGGCCACACAGTGGCTACACCTTC,CASRSGQGPHSGYTF
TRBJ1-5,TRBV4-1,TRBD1,TGCGCCAGCAGCCAAGACGGGACAGGGGGCAATCAGCCCCAGCATTTT,CASSQDGTGGNQPQHF
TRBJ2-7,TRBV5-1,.,TGCGCCAGCAGTCTTAGACTAGAAGACTACGAGCAGTACTTC,CASSLRLEDYEQYF
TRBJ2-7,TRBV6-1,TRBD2,TGTGCCAGCAGCCGTGGACTAGCGGGTGCCTACGAGCAGTACTTC,CASSRGLAGAYEQYF
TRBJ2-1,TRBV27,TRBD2,TGTGCCAGCAGTCCAGGGACTACGAATGAGCAGTTCTTC,CASSPGTTNEQFF
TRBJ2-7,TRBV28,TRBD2,TGTGCCAGCAGTCACCCGACTAGCATCGGGCAGTACTTC,CASSHPTSIGQYF
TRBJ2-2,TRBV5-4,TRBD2,TGTGCCAGCAGCTTGAGCCCCGGGACTAGAGCCGGGGAGCTGTTTTTT,CASSLSPGTRAGELFF
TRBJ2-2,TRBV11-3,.,TGTGCCAGCAGGAGCCGGGACAACGACCGGGAGGAGCTGTTTTTT,CASRSRDNDREELFF
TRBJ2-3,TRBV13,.,TGTGCCAGCAGCCAGGGGTTACTAGTGGGGCAGGTTACGCAGTATTTT,CASSQGLLVGQVTQYF
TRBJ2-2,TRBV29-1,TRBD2,TGCAGCGTTCTCAAAGCGGGAGGCTTCACCGGGGAGCTGTTTTTT,CSVLKAGGFTGELFF
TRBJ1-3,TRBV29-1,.,TGCAGCGTTGACGCGGGGTCCTCTGGAAACACCATATATTTT,CSVDAGSSGNTIYF
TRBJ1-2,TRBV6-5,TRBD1,TGTGCCAGCAGTCAGGGGGCGGACTATGGCTACACCTTC,CASSQGADYGYTF
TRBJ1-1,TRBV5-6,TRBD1,TGTGCCAGCAGCTTCCGGGACAGGGGGCCTGTGGACACTGAAGCTTTCTTT,CASSFRDRGPVDTEAFF
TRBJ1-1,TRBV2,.,TGTGCCAGCAGTGCTGAGGCAGCGAACACTGAAGCTTTCTTT,CASSAEAANTEAFF
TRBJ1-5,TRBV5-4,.,TGTGCCAGCAGCTTGGACAGGGCCCAGCCCCAGCATTTT,CASSLDRAQPQHF
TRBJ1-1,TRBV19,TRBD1,TGTGCCAGTAGTATAGTTGCAGGGGGGAACACTGAAGCTTTCTTT,CASSIVAGGNTEAFF
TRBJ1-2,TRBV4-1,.,TGCGCCAGCAGCCAAGAGGTAGGCAGGAACTATGGCTACACCTTC,CASSQEVGRNYGYTF
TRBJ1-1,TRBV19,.,TGTGCCAGTAGTATCAGGACAGCCAACACTGAAGCTTTCTTT,CASSIRTANTEAFF
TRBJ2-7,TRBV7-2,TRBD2,TGTGCCAGCAGCTTTCTTCCTAGCGGAAGGGGCCATACCTCCTACGAGCAGTACTTC,CASSFLPSGRGHTSYEQYF
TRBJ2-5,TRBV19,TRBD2,TGTGCCAGTAGTATTCCGGGCAGGGAGGGAAAGACCCAGTACTTC,CASSIPGREGKTQYF
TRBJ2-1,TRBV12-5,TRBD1,TGTGCTAGTGGTTTGGTACTCGGACAGGGGAACAATGAGCAGTTCTTC,CASGLVLGQGNNEQFF
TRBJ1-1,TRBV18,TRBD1,TGTGCCAGCTCACCACCGGGACAGGGGGGTGAAGCTTTCTTT,CASSPPGQGGEAFF
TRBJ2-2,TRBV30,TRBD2,TGTGCCCTACTAGCGGGGGGGCAGAACACCGGGGAGCTGTTTTTT,CALLAGGQNTGELFF
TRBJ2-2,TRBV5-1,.,TGCGCCAGCAGCTCGTTTATCGCGAACACCGGGGAGCTGTTTTTT,CASSSFIANTGELFF
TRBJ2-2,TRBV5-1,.,TGCGCCAGCAGCTTTCGGCCAGGGTCCGGGGAGCTGTTTTTT,CASSFRPGSGELFF
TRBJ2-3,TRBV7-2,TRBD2,TGTGCCAGCAGCTTAGGCGGGGGGCGCACAGATACGCAGTATTTT,CASSLGGGRTDTQYF
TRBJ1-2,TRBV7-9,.,TGTGCCAGCAGCTTAGCGGAGGGGCGCTATGGCTACACCTTC,CASSLAEGRYGYTF
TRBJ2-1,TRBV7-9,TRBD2,TGTGCCAGCAGCGTAGCGGGCTATGAGCAGTTCTTC,CASSVAGYEQFF
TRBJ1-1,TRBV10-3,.,TGTGCCATCAAGGCTCCAGGGAACACTGAAGCTTTCTTT,CAIKAPGNTEAFF
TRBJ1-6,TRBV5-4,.,TGTGCCAGCAGCTCTACAGGGCAAGGAGTGACCCTCCACTTT,CASSSTGQGVTLHF
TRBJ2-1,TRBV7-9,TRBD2,TGTGCCAGCAGCTTCGCTAGCGGGAGTTACAATGAGCAGTTCTTC,CASSFASGSYNEQFF
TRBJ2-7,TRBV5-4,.,TGTGCCAGCAGCTTGAGAGGGAGCGTGTCCGAGCAGTACTTC,CASSLRGSVSEQYF
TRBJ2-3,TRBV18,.,TGTGCCAGCTCACCACCGGTTCGCGGTTCAGATACGCAGTATTTT,CASSPPVRGSDTQYF
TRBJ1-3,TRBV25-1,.,TGTGCCAGCAGTGATTTCTTAGGGGGGGGGCTCTCTGGAAACACCATATATTTT,CASSDFLGGGLSGNTIYF
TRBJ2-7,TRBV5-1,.,TGCGCCAGCAGCTTGGCGGTCGGGCGACAGGTACCCTACGAGCAGTACTTC,CASSLAVGRQVPYEQYF
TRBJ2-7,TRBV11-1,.,TGTGCCAGCCGAGGTCCGGGTGCCTACGAGCAGTACTTC,CASRGPGAYEQYF
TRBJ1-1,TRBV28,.,TGTGCCAGCAGCAGACAAACAGAGAGCACTGAAGCTTTCTTT,CASSRQTESTEAFF
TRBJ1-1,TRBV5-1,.,TGCGCCAGCAGCTTGCAGGGCCCCAACACTGAAGCTTTCTTT,CASSLQGPNTEAFF
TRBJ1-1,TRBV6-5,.,TGTGCCAGCAGTCGCAGCGGGGCTGAAGCTTTCTTT,CASSRSGAEAFF
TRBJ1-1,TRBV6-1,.,TGTGCCAGCAGTGACACAGGGCGCAGTGGTATGAACACTGAAGCTTTCTTT,CASSDTGRSGMNTEAFF
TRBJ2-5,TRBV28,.,TGTGCCAGCAGTTTAGGAGGGCAGGGAGAGACCCAGTACTTC,CASSLGGQGETQYF
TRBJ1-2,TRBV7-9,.,TGTGCCAGCAGCCCCACCACAACAGGCAGCTATGGCTACACCTTC,CASSPTTTGSYGYTF
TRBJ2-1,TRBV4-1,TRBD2,TGCGCCAGCAGCCAAGATCGCCGGCTAGCGGCCTCCTACAATGAGCAGTTCTTC,CASSQDRRLAASYNEQFF
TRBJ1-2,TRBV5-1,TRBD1,TGCGCCAGCAGCTTGGACAGGGGGACCTATGGCTACACCTTC,CASSLDRGTYGYTF
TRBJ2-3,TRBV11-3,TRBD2,TGTGCCAGCAGCTTGGGGGTTAGCGGGAGAATTTCAACAGATACGCAGTATTTT,CASSLGVSGRISTDTQYF
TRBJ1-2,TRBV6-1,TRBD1,TGTGCCACCGAACCCCCGAACAGGGGGCGAACTGGCTACACCTTC,CATEPPNRGRTGYTF
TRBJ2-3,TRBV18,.,TGTGCCAGCTCACCACGCGGGCCCTCTAGCACAGATACGCAGTATTTT,CASSPRGPSSTDTQYF